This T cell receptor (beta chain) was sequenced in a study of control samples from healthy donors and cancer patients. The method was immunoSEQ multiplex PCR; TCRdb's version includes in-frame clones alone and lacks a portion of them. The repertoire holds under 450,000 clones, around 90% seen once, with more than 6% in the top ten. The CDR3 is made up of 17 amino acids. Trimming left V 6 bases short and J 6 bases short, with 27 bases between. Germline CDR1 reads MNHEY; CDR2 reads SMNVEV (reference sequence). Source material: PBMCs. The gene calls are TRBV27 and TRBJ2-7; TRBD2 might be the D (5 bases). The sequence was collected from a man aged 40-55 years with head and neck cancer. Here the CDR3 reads CASRPYPGVAPSVEQYF. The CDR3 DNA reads TGTGCCAGCAGACCCTACCCCGGGGTAGCTCCCTCTGTCGAGCAGTACTTC.